This entry lists 20 T cell receptor beta chains sequenced from one sample in a study of blood T cells in healthy people across ages. Primed by a sample-barcoded 5' primer and a J-beta primer mix, a second PCR proceeded for 7 to 11 cycles. From the 5' RACE reads, TCRdb called clonotypes with MiXCR, one entry per CDR3 protein. The data hold approximately 1,000,000 distinct CDR3 sequences, with 40% to 55% observed a single time. Sequenced: blood. The receptor set was obtained from a woman aged 55 to 70 in good health.

This clonotype was observed a few times. The chain employs TRBV20-1 and TRBJ2-5; possibly TRBD1 for D (5 bases). The CDR3 is 12 residues long. The germline CDR1 and CDR2 sequences are DFQATT and SNEGSKA (reference sequence). CDR3 coding DNA: TGCACCCCAGGGAATCTACAAGAGACCCAGTACTTC. Protein sequence: CTPGNLQETQYF.

This clonotype was counted between two and nine times. The chain has TRBV7-9 and TRBJ1-1, with a weak D call TRBD1 (5 bases). The CDR3 loop spans 14 amino acids. Germline CDR1 is SEHNR and CDR2 is FQNEAQ (reference sequence). Trimming took 1 base from V and 1 from J, leaving 7 bases between them. CDR3 protein: CASSLGGANTEAFF. Here the CDR3 DNA reads TGTGCCAGCAGCTTAGGGGGCGCGAACACTGAAGCTTTCTTT.

The chain uses TRBV4-2 and TRBJ2-1; TRBD2 aligns across 7 bases. There are 12 residues in the CDR3. CDR1 and CDR2 from the germline V gene are LGHNA and YNFKEQ. V was clipped by 0 bases and J by 14 bases; unmatched bases: 4. CDR3 loop: CASSQEGGSEFF. For the CDR3, the DNA is TGTGCCAGCAGCCAAGAGGGCGGGAGTGAGTTCTTC.

The chain uses TRBV13 and TRBJ2-7; D might be TRBD1 (6 bases). CDR1 and CDR2 from the germline V gene are PRHDT and FYEKMQ (reference sequence). Deletions cut 5 bases from V and 5 bases from J, with 10 bases between. The CDR3 loop spans 12 amino acids. The CDR3: CASSTGRDEQYF. The CDR3 bases are TGTGCCAGCAGCACAGGGCGGGACGAGCAGTACTTC.

This clonotype was picked up a small number of times. The chain recombines TRBV20-1 with TRBJ1-5; D is undetermined. CDR1 and CDR2 (germline): DFQATT, SNEGSKA (reference sequence). V was pared by 4 bases and J by 2 bases, with 6 bases between. This CDR3 has 12 residues. The CDR3 here is CSAIGRNQPQHF. In nucleotides, the CDR3 is TGCAGTGCTATCGGACGCAATCAGCCCCAGCATTTT.

As for this clonotype: Germline is not matched at one junction end, which may reflect a read error. The rearrangement joins TRBV4-1 to TRBJ2-3; D call uncertain. The CDR3 consists of 14 residues. Germline assignment: CDR1 MGHRA and CDR2 YSYEKL. CDR3 nucleotide sequence: TGCGTCAGCAGCCACCAAGGGAGCACAGATACGCAGTATTTT. Translated: CVSSHQGSTDTQYF.

The chain uses TRBV27 and TRBJ2-7; the D gene is possibly TRBD1 (5 bases). This CDR3 is built from 12 residues. The germline gives CDR1 MNHEY, CDR2 SMNVEV (reference sequence). Trimming pared 6 bases from V and 7 bases from J, leaving 13 bases between. CDR3 protein: CASSEGVDEQYF. The CDR3 bases are TGTGCCAGCAGCGAAGGGGTCGATGAGCAGTACTTC.

The chain has TRBV20-1 and TRBJ2-5; TRBD2 is a possible D gene (5 bases). Looked up from germline, CDR1 is DFQATT and CDR2 is SNEGSKA (reference sequence). This CDR3 spans 16 amino acids. Trimming pared 2 bases from V and 0 bases from J, leaving 16 bases between. The chain's CDR3 is CSARSLADGYQETQYF. As DNA, the CDR3 is TGCAGTGCTAGATCGCTAGCCGATGGGTACCAAGAGACCCAGTACTTC.

This clonotype has more than one count but fewer than ten. The chain joins TRBV10-3 to TRBJ1-2; D not resolved. V lost 8 bases and J 6 bases, leaving 22 bases between the germline ends. The CDR3 has 15 residues. Per germline, CDR1 ENHRY and CDR2 SYGVKD. CDR3 protein: CAISADFGSNDGYTF. DNA for the CDR3: TGTGCCATCTCCGCTGACTTCGGAAGTAATGATGGCTACACCTTC.

The chain combines TRBV5-1 with TRBJ2-1; 7 bases line up with TRBD2. Per the germline V gene, CDR1 is SGHRS and CDR2 is YFSETQ. The trim removed 0 bases at V and 5 bases at J, leaving 5 bases unmatched. The CDR3 sequence is 15 residues long. CDR3 residues: CASSLVGTNNNEQFF. The CDR3 DNA is TGCGCCAGCAGCTTGGTTGGGACTAACAACAATGAGCAGTTCTTC.

The chain links TRBV7-2 to TRBJ2-3, with 8 bases that match TRBD1. CDR1 and CDR2 (germline): SGHTA, FQGNSA. The CDR3 is 16 amino acids. Trimming took 5 bases from V and 4 from J; bases not matched to a gene: 11. The CDR3 coding sequence is TGTGCCAGCAGCCGGCAGGGGGCTATTTCCGCAGATACGCAGTATTTT. This encodes CASSRQGAISADTQYF.

The chain combines TRBV20-1 with TRBJ1-1; D perhaps matches TRBD1 (6 bases). The germline V gene has CDR1 DFQATT and CDR2 SNEGSKA (reference sequence). This CDR3 has 13 amino acids. Between the trimmed V and J ends, which lost 5 bases and 3 bases, there was a span of 13 bases. DNA of the CDR3: TGCAGTGCTCGGGGCGAGGGGGACACTGAAGCTTTCTTT. Its translation is CSARGEGDTEAFF.

This chain links TRBV27 with TRBJ1-1; the D is unclear. V was pared by 5 bases and J by 0 bases, with 13 bases between. Germline V gives CDR1 MNHEY, CDR2 SMNVEV (reference sequence). CDR3 length: 15 amino acids. CDR3 DNA sequence: TGTGCCAGCAGTCCATCAAGCGCCTTGAACACTGAAGCTTTCTTT. Its protein product is CASSPSSALNTEAFF.

This clonotype has at least ten counts. V gene TRBV7-3 combines with J gene TRBJ2-1; 7 bases line up with TRBD2. V shed 0 bases and J 8 bases; nucleotides not matched to a gene: 7. Germline CDR1 reads SGHTA; CDR2 reads FQGTGA. CDR3 size: 15 residues. CDR3 loop: CASSLTGGSGDEQFF. The CDR3, as DNA: TGTGCCAGCAGCTTAACGGGCGGGAGTGGGGATGAGCAGTTCTTC.

Here the CDR3 reads CASSYSALPEAFF. The CDR3 DNA sequence: TGTGCCAGCAGTTACTCTGCTTTGCCTGAAGCTTTCTTT. The chain links TRBV6-2 or TRBV6-3 to TRBJ1-1; no clear D. Trimming removed 0 bases at V and 6 bases at J, with 8 bases between. CDR3 length: 13 amino acids. CDR1 is MNHEY, CDR2 SVGEGT, per germline.

For this clonotype: A read error is possible here, since a much larger clone lies one base away. J is TRBJ2-3 and V is TRBV12-3 or TRBV12-4, with D maybe TRBD2 (5 bases). The CDR3 loop spans 12 amino acids. The CDR3: CASRASTDTRYF. The CDR3 DNA is TGTGCCAGCAGAGCTAGCACAGATACGCGGTATTTT.

V and J are TRBV7-3 and TRBJ2-4; tentatively, D is TRBD2 (6 bases). The J call could be wrong; TRBJ2-7 is a better fit for the DNA end. Germline V lookup: CDR1 SGHTA, CDR2 FQGTGA. The CDR3 is 13 amino acids. For the CDR3, the DNA is TGTGCCAGCAGCCGCCGGGAGAAGGGCGAGCAGTACTTC. Its protein product is CASSRREKGEQYF.

In its sample, this clonotype was seen a few times. J is TRBJ2-4 and V is TRBV13; 9 bases match TRBD2. Germline assignment: CDR1 PRHDT and CDR2 FYEKMQ (reference sequence). The J segment lost 0 bases and the V segment lost 1 base, leaving 7 bases of the junction unmatched. This CDR3 is built from 18 residues. The DNA of the CDR3 is TGTGCCAGCAGCTTAGAGGAGACTAGCGGTATAGCCAAAAACATTCAGTACTTC. Translating it yields CASSLEETSGIAKNIQYF.

The V gene is TRBV27, the J gene TRBJ1-5, with a possible D match to TRBD1 (6 bases). The CDR3 is 14 amino acids. Germline V gives CDR1 MNHEY, CDR2 SMNVEV (reference sequence). Trimming left V 5 bases short and J 6 bases short, with 14 bases between. CDR3 amino acids: CASSRARTAQPQHF. The CDR3 coding sequence is TGTGCCAGCAGTCGGGCCAGGACAGCTCAGCCCCAGCATTTT.

This chain links TRBV7-8 with TRBJ2-1; TRBD2 matches 8 bases. The CDR3 spans 16 residues. Germline CDR1 reads SGHVS; CDR2 reads FQNEAQ. V lost 4 bases, J lost 5 bases, and 10 bases stayed unmatched. CDR3 sequence reads: CASSSRAGVSNNEQFF. CDR3 DNA: TGTGCCAGCAGCTCTAGAGCGGGAGTCTCTAACAATGAGCAGTTCTTC.